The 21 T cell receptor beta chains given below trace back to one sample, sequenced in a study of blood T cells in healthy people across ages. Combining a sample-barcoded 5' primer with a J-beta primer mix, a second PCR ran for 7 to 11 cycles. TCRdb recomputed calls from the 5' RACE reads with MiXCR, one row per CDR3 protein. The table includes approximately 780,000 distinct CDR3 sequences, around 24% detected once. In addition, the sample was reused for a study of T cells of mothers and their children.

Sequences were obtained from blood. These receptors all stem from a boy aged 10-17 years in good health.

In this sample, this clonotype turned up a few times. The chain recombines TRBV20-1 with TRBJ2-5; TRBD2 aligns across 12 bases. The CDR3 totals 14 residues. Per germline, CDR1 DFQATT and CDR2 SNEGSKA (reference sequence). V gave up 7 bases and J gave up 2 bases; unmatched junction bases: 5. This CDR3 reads CSGLLAGGQETQYF. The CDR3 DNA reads TGCAGTGGGTTACTAGCGGGGGGACAAGAGACCCAGTACTTC.

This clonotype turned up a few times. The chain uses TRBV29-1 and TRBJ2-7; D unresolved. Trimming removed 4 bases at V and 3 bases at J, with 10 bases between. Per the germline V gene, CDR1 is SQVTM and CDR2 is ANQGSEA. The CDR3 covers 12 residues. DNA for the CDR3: TGCAGCGTTGCTTGGGCGAGCTACGAGCAGTACTTC. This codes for CSVAWASYEQYF.

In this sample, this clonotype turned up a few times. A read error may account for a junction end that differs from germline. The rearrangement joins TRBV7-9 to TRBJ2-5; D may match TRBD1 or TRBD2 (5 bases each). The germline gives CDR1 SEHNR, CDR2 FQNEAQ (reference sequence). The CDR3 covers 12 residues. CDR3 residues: CASSLESPRENF. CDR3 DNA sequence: TGTGCCAGCAGCTTAGAGTCGCCCAGGGAGAACTTC.

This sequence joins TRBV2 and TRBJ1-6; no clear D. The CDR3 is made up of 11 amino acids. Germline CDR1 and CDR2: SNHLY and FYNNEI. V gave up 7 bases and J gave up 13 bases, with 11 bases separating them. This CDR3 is CASTGSAPLHF. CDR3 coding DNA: TGTGCCAGCACAGGCTCGGCGCCCCTCCACTTT.

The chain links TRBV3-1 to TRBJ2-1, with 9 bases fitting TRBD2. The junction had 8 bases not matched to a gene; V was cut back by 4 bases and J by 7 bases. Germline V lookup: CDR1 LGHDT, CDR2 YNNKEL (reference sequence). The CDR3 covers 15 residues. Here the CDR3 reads CASSPSLAGYNEQFF. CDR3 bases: TGTGCCAGCAGCCCCTCCCTAGCGGGGTATAATGAGCAGTTCTTC.

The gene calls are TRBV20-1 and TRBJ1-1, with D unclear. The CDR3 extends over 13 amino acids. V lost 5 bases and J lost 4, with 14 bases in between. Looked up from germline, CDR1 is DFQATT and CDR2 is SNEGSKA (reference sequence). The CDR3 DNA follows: TGCAGTGCTCACTTAACAGCTCGCACTGAAGCTTTCTTT. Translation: CSAHLTARTEAFF.

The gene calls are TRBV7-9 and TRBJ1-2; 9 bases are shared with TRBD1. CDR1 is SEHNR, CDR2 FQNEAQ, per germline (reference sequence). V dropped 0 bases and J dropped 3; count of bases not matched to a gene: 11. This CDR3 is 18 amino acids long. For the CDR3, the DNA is TGTGCCAGCAGCTTAGCCGGACAGGGGACTAGCCGGGACTATGGCTACACCTTC. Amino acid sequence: CASSLAGQGTSRDYGYTF.

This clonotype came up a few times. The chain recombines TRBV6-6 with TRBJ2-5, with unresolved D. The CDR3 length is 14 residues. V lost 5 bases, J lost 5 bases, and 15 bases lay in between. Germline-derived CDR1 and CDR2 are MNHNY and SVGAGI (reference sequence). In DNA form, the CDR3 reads TGTGCCAGCAGTGGGGATTCAATGTGGGAGACCCAGTACTTC. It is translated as CASSGDSMWETQYF.

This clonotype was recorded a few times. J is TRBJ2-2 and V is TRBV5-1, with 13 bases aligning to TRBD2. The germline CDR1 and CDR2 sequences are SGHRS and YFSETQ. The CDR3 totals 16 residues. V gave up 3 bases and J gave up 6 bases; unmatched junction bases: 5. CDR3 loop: CASSSLLAGGAGELFF. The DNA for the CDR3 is TGCGCCAGCAGCTCCCTACTAGCGGGGGGGGCCGGGGAGCTGTTTTTT.

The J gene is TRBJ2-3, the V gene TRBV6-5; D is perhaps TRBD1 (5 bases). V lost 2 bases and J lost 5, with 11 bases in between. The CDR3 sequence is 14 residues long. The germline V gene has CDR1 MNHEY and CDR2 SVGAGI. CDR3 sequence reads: CASSYGAGIDTQYF. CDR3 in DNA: TGTGCCAGCAGTTACGGGGCAGGTATAGATACGCAGTATTTT.

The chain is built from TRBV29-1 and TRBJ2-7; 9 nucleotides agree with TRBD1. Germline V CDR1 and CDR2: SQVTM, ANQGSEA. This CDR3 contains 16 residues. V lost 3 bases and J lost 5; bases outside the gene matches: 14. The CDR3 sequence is CSVDGVAGTGGDEQYF. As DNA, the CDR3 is TGCAGCGTTGATGGGGTAGCGGGCACAGGGGGCGACGAGCAGTACTTC.

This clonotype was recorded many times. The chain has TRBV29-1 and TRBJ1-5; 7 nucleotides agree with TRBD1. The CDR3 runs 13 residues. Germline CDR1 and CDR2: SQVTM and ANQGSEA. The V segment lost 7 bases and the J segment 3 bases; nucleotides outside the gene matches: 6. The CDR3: CSARQGINQPQHF. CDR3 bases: TGCAGCGCGCGACAGGGCATCAATCAGCCCCAGCATTTT.

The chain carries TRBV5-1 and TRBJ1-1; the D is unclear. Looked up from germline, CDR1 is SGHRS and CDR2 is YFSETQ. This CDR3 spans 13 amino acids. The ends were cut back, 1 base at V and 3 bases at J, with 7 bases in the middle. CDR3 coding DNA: TGCGCCAGCAGCTTGCGAGTTGACACTGAAGCTTTCTTT. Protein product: CASSLRVDTEAFF.

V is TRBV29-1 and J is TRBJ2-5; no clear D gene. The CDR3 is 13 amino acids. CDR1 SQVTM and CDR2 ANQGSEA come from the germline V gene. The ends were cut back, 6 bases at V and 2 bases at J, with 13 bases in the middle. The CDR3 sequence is CSVQRTVQETQYF. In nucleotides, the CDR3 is TGCAGCGTCCAAAGGACGGTACAAGAGACCCAGTACTTC. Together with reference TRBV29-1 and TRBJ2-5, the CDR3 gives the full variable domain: SAVISQKPSRDICQRGTSLTIQCQVDSQVTMMFWYRQQPGQSLTLIATANQGSEATYESGFVIDKFPISRPNLTFSTLTVSNMSPEDSSIYLCSVQRTVQETQYFGPGTRLLVL.

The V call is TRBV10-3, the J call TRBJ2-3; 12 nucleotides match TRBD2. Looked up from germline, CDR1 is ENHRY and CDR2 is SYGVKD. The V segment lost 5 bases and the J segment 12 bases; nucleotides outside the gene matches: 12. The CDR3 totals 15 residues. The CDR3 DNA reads TGTGCCATCAGTCGACTAGCGGGAGCCGGACTAAGTCAGTATTTT. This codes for CAISRLAGAGLSQYF.

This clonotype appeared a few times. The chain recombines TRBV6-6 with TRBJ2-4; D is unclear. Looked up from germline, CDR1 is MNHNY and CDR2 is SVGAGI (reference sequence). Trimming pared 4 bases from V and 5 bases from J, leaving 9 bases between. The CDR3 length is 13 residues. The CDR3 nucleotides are TGTGCCAGCAGTTTGAGGACCCAAAACATTCAGTACTTC. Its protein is CASSLRTQNIQYF.

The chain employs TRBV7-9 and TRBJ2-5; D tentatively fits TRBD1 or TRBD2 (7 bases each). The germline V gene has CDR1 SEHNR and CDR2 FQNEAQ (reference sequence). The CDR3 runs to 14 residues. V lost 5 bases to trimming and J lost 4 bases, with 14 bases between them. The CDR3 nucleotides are TGTGCCAGCAGCCAAAGCGGGACAGTAGAGACCCAGTACTTC. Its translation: CASSQSGTVETQYF. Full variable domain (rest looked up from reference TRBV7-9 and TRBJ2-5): DTGVSQNPRHKITKRGQNVTFRCDPISEHNRLYWYRQTLGQGPEFLTYFQNEAQLEKSRLLSDRFSAERPKGSFSTLEIQRTEQGDSAMYLCASSQSGTVETQYFGPGTRLLVL.

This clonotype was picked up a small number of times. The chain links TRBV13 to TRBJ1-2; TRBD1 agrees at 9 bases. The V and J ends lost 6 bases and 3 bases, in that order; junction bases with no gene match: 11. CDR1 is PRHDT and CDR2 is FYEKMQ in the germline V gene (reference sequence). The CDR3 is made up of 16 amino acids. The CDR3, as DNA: TGTGCCAGCAGGAGGGGCTTCAGGGACAGGGACTATGGCTACACCTTC. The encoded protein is CASRRGFRDRDYGYTF.

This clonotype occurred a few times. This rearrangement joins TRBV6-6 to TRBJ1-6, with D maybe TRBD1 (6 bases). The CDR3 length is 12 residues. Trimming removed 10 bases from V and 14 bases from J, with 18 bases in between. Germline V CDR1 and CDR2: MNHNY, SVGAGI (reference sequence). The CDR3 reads CATTGDIGTLHF. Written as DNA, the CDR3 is TGTGCCACCACGGGGGACATCGGGACCCTCCACTTT.

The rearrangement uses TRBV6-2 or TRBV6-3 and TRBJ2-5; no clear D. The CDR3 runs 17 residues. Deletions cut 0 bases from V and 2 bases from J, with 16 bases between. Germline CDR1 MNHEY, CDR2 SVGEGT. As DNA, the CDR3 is TGTGCCAGCAGTTACTCGACGGTGCAGCGAAAGCAAGAGACCCAGTACTTC. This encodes CASSYSTVQRKQETQYF.

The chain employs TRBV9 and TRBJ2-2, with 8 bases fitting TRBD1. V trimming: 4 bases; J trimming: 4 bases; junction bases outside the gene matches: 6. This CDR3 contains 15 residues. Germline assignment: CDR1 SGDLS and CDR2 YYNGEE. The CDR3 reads CASSPQGAPTGELFF. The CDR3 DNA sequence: TGTGCCAGCAGCCCTCAGGGGGCCCCCACCGGGGAGCTGTTTTTT. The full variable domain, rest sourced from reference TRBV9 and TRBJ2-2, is DSGVTQTPKHLITATGQRVTLRCSPRSGDLSVYWYQQSLDQGLQFLIQYYNGEERAKGNILERFSAQQFPDLHSELNLSSLELGDSALYFCASSPQGAPTGELFFGEGSRLTVL.